This T cell receptor beta chain was retrieved from a study of cytomegalovirus exposure and HLA in healthy donors. Both 60 Vbeta primers and 13 Jbeta primers went into the PCR. Method: immunoSEQ multiplex PCR; TCRdb's copy keeps in-frame clones and lacks some. The sample totals just over 50,000 clones. Regarding the study as a whole: The authors later found most CMV-associated TCR beta chains appeared HLA-restricted. Presence/absence analyses assumed roughly uniform sequencing depth across donors. For most TCR beta V segments, an earlier analysis put the productive rate at about 90% or about 30% of the time. Among donors in an Asian-associated ancestry cluster, a later analysis reportedly found fewer N-insertions than the roughly 680-donor mean.

As regards this clone: The target antigen is unknown.

The TCR was taken from a woman in her sixties in good health and CMV-seropositive. Material: PBMCs.

The CDR3 reads CASSMTMRTEAFF. The DNA of the CDR3 is TGTGCCAGTAGTATGACGATGCGGACTGAAGCTTTCTTT. The V call is TRBV19, the J call TRBJ1-1; D is unresolved. Trimming removed 3 bases from V and 5 bases from J, with 10 bases in between. From germline, CDR1 is LNHDA and CDR2 SQIVND (reference sequence). CDR3 size: 13 residues.